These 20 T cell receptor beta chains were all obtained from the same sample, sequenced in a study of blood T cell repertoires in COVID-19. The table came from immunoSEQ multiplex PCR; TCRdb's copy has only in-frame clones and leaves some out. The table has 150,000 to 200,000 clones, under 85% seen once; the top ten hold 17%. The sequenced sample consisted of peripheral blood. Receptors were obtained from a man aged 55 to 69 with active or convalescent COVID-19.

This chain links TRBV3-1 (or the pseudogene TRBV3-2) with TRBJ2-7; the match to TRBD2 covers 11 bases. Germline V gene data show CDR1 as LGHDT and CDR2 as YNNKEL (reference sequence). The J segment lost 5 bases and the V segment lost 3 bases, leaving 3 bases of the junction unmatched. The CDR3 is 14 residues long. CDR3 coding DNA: TGTGCCAGCAGCCATCTACTAGCGGGGGACGAGCAGTACTTC. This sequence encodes CASSHLLAGDEQYF.

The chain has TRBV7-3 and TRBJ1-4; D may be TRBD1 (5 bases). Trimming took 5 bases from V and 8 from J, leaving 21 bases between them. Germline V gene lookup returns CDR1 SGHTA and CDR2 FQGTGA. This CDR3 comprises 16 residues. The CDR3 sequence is CASSLTIRAGLEKLFF. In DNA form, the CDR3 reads TGTGCCAGCAGCCTCACCATCAGGGCCGGCTTGGAAAAACTGTTTTTT.

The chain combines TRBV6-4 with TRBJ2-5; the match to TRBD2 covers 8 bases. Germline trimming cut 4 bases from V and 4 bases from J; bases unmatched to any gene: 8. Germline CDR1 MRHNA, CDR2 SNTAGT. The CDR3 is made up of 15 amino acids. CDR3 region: CASSASAGVRETQYF. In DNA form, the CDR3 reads TGTGCCAGCAGTGCGTCAGCGGGAGTACGAGAGACCCAGTACTTC.

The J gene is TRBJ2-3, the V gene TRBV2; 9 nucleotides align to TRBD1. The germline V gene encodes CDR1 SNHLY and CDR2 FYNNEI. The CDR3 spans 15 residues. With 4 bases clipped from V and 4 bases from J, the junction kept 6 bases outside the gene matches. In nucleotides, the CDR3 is TGTGCCAGCAGTGTTACGGGACAGGGCTCAGATACGCAGTATTTT. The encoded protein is CASSVTGQGSDTQYF.

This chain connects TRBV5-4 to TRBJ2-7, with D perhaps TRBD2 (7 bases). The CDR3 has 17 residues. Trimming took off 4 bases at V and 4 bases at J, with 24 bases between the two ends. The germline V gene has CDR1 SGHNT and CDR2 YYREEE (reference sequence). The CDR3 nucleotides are TGTGCCAGCAGCACGGGGGGCAGGGCGGGGGACCTTTACGAGCAGTACTTC. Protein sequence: CASSTGGRAGDLYEQYF.

CDR3 residues: CASSFRTGTNGYTF. The CDR3 DNA reads as TGCGCCAGCAGCTTCCGGACAGGGACCAATGGCTACACCTTC. The rearrangement joins TRBV5-1 to TRBJ1-2; 8 bases line up with TRBD1. Germline loops: CDR1 SGHRS, CDR2 YFSETQ. Trimming took 2 bases from V and 6 from J; bases not matched to a gene: 6. CDR3 size: 14 residues.

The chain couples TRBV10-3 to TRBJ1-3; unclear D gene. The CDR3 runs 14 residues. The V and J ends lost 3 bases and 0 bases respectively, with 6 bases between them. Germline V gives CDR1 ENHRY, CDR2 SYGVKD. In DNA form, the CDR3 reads TGTGCCATCAGTGAATACAGCTCTGGAAACACCATATATTTT. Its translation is CAISEYSSGNTIYF.

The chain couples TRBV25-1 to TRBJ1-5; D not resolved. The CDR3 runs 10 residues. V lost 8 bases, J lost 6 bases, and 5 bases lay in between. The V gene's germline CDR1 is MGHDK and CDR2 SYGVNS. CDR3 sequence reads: CASVGQPQHF. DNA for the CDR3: TGTGCCAGCGTCGGTCAGCCCCAGCATTTT.

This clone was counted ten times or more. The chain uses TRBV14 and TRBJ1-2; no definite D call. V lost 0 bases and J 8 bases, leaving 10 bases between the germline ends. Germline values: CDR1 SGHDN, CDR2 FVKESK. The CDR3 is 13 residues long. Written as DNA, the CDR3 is TGTGCCAGCAGCCAAGACCCCACGCGCGGCTACACCTTC. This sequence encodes CASSQDPTRGYTF.

The CDR3 sequence: CASYIFRERANEQYF. CDR3 DNA: TGTGCCAGTTACATTTTCAGGGAAAGGGCCAACGAGCAGTACTTC. The chain has TRBV6-5 and TRBJ2-7, with a weak D call TRBD1 (5 bases). CDR1 MNHEY and CDR2 SVGAGI come from the germline V gene. The CDR3 runs 15 residues. V was clipped by 9 bases and J by 5 bases, with 23 bases between them.

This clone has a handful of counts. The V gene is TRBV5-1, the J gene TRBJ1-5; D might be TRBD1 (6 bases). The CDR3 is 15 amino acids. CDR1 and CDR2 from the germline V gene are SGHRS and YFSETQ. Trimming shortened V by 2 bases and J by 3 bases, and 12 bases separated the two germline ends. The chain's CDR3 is CASSLQGDLNQPQHF. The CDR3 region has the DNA TGCGCCAGCAGCTTACAGGGAGATCTCAATCAGCCCCAGCATTTT.

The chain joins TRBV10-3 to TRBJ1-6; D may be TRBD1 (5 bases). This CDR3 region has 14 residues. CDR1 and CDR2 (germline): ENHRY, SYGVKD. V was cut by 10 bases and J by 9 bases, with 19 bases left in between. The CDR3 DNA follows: TGTGCCACGGGGGAGAGGCCTCAAGGTTCACCCCTCCACTTT. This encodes CATGERPQGSPLHF.

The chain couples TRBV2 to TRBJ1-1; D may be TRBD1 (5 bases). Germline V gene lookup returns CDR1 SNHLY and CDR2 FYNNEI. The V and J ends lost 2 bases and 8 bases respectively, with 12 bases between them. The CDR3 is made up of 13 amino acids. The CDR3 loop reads CASSERGWGEAFF. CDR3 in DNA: TGTGCCAGCAGTGAAAGGGGATGGGGCGAAGCTTTCTTT.

This CDR3 is CSVEVKGGGTEAFF. The CDR3, as DNA: TGCAGCGTTGAAGTGAAAGGCGGTGGGACTGAAGCTTTCTTT. The chain uses TRBV29-1 and TRBJ1-1; D is uncertain. CDR3 length equals 14 residues. CDR1 and CDR2 (germline): SQVTM, ANQGSEA. Trimming pared 1 base from V and 5 bases from J, leaving 14 bases between.

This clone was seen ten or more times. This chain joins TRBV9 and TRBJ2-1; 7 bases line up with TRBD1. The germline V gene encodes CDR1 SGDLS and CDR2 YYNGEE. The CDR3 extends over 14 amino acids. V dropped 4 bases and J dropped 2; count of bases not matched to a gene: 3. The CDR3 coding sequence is TGTGCCAGCAGCCCCGGGACAGCCTACAATGAGCAGTTCTTC. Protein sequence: CASSPGTAYNEQFF. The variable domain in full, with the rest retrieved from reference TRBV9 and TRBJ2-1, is DSGVTQTPKHLITATGQRVTLRCSPRSGDLSVYWYQQSLDQGLQFLIQYYNGEERAKGNILERFSAQQFPDLHSELNLSSLELGDSALYFCASSPGTAYNEQFFGPGTRLTVL.

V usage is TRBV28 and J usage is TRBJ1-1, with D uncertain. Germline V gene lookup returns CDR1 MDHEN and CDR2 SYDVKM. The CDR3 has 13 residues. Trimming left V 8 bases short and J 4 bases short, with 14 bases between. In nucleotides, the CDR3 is TGTGCCAGCGCCCGGCGGCCGGTCACTGAAGCTTTCTTT. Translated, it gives CASARRPVTEAFF. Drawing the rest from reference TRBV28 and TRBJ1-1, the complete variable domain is DVKVTQSSRYLVKRTGEKVFLECVQDMDHENMFWYRQDPGLGLRLIYFSYDVKMKEKGDIPEGYSVSREKKERFSLILESASTNQTSMYLCASARRPVTEAFFGQGTRLTVV.

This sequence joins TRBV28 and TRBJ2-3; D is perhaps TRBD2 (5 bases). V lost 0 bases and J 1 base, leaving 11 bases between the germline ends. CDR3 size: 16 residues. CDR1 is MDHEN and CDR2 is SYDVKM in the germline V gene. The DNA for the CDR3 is TGTGCCAGCAGTTTATGGAGGGCGACTGGCACAGATACGCAGTATTTT. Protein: CASSLWRATGTDTQYF.

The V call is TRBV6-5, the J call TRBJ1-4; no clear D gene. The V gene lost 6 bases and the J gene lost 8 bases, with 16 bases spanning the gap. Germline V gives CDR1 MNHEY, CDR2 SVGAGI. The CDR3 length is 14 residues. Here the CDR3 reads CASSAGDGEEKLFF. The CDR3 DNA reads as TGTGCCAGCAGCGCCGGGGATGGTGAAGAAAAACTGTTTTTT.

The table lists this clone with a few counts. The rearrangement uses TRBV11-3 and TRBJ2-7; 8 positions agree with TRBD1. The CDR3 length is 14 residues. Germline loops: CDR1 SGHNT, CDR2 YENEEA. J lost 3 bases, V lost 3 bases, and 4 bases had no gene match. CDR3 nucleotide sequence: TGTGCCAGCAGCTTGGCAGGGGGCATCTACGAGCAGTACTTC. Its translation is CASSLAGGIYEQYF.

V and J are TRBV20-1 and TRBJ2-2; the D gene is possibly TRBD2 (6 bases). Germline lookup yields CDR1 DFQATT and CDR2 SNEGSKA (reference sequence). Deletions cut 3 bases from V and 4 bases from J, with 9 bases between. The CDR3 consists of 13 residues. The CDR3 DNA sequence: TGCAGTGCTAGTTCCGGGGGCACCGGGGAGCTGTTTTTT. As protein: CSASSGGTGELFF.